This T cell receptor (beta chain) stems from a study of identical twins. TCRdb itself ran the 5' RACE reads through MiXCR, one entry per CDR3 protein. The table lists 1.5 million to 2 million distinct CDR3 sequences, about 30% of them singletons. V was clipped by 5 bases and J by 4 bases, with 12 bases between them. The CDR3 runs to 13 residues. The V gene's germline CDR1 is MDHEN and CDR2 SYDVKM. In this sample, this clonotype turned up many times. Material for sequencing was cord blood. The receptor was derived from a newborn girl in good health. V usage is TRBV28 and J usage is TRBJ2-7, with D hard to call. CDR3 sequence reads: CASSPPPVYEQYF. The CDR3 DNA is TGTGCCAGCAGTCCCCCTCCGGTATACGAGCAGTACTTC. The full variable domain, completed using reference TRBV28 and TRBJ2-7, is DVKVTQSSRYLVKRTGEKVFLECVQDMDHENMFWYRQDPGLGLRLIYFSYDVKMKEKGDIPEGYSVSREKKERFSLILESASTNQTSMYLCASSPPPVYEQYFGPGTRLTVT.